These T cell receptor beta chains were read from a single sample in a study of cytomegalovirus exposure and HLA in healthy donors. Sequenced by immunoSEQ multiplex PCR; TCRdb stores in-frame clones only, minus some. The data show 150,000 to 200,000 clones, 75% to 85% seen once. The sample consisted of PBMCs. The receptors derive from a woman younger than 45 in good health and CMV-seropositive. CDR3s include the opening cysteine and the closing phenylalanine or tryptophan. A D gene is named only where the DNA matches it firmly. Clone size is stated in some rows and not others, as once, few, many or a class when expanded.

j_gene: TRBJ2-3; abundance: -; v_gene: TRBV7-9; d_gene: TRBD2; CDR3aa: CASSLKLAGDTDTQYF; CDR3nt: TGTGCCAGCAGCTTAAAACTAGCGGGAGACACAGATACGCAGTATTTT
j_gene: TRBJ2-7; abundance: -; v_gene: TRBV7-2; d_gene: -; CDR3aa: CASSLSVGGYEQYF; CDR3nt: TGTGCCAGCAGCTTATCGGTCGGAGGCTACGAGCAGTACTTC
j_gene: TRBJ1-2; abundance: -; v_gene: TRBV30; d_gene: -; CDR3aa: CAWSLPTNYGYTF; CDR3nt: TGTGCCTGGAGTCTACCGACTAACTATGGCTACACCTTC
j_gene: TRBJ2-7; abundance: -; v_gene: TRBV6-6; d_gene: -; CDR3aa: CASSSLSSLDEQYF; CDR3nt: TGTGCCAGCAGCTCCCTAAGTTCTTTGGACGAGCAGTACTTC
j_gene: TRBJ2-5; abundance: -; v_gene: TRBV7-6; d_gene: -; CDR3aa: CASSAGLLAETQYF; CDR3nt: TGTGCCAGCAGCGCCGGACTCTTGGCGGAGACCCAGTACTTC
j_gene: TRBJ2-1; abundance: few; v_gene: TRBV6-1; d_gene: -; CDR3aa: CASSEALPPSNEQFF; CDR3nt: TGTGCCAGCAGTGAAGCGCTTCCACCTAGCAATGAGCAGTTCTTC
j_gene: TRBJ2-5; abundance: -; v_gene: TRBV2; d_gene: TRBD1; CDR3aa: CASSVRTGGQETQYF; CDR3nt: TGTGCCAGCAGTGTCAGGACAGGGGGCCAAGAGACCCAGTACTTC
j_gene: TRBJ1-4; abundance: few; v_gene: TRBV18; d_gene: -; CDR3aa: CASSPGGEKLFF; CDR3nt: TGTGCCAGCTCACCTGGAGGTGAAAAACTGTTTTTT
j_gene: TRBJ2-2; abundance: once; v_gene: TRBV30; d_gene: -; CDR3aa: CAWSVYPNTGELFF; CDR3nt: TGTGCCTGGAGTGTATATCCTAACACCGGGGAGCTGTTTTTT
j_gene: TRBJ2-1; abundance: few; v_gene: TRBV28; d_gene: -; CDR3aa: CASSFPTSVNEQFF; CDR3nt: TGTGCCAGCAGTTTCCCGACTAGTGTCAATGAGCAGTTCTTC
j_gene: TRBJ2-3; abundance: few; v_gene: TRBV6-6; d_gene: -; CDR3aa: CASRPLSSGDTQYF; CDR3nt: TGTGCCAGCAGGCCCCTATCATCGGGAGATACGCAGTATTTT
j_gene: TRBJ1-1; abundance: -; v_gene: TRBV29-1; d_gene: -; CDR3aa: CSVATSTGNTEAFF; CDR3nt: TGCAGCGTGGCCACCTCGACAGGGAACACTGAAGCTTTCTTT